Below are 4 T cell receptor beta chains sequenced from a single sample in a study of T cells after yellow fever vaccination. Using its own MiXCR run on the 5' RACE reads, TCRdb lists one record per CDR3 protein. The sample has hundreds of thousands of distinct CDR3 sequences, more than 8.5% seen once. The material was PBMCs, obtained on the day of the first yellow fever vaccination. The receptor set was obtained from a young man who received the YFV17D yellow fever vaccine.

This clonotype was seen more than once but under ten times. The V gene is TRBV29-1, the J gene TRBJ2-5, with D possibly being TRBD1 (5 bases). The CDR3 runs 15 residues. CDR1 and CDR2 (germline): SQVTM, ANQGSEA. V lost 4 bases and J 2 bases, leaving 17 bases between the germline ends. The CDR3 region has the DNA TGCAGCGTTGGGGGCCATGGACCAACTCAAGAGACCCAGTACTTC. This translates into CSVGGHGPTQETQYF.

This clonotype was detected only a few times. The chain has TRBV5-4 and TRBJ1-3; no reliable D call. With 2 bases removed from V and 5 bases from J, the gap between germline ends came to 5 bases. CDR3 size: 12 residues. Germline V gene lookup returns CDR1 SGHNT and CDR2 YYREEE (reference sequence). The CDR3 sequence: CASSFDRNTIYF. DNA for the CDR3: TGTGCCAGCAGCTTTGACAGAAACACCATATATTTT.

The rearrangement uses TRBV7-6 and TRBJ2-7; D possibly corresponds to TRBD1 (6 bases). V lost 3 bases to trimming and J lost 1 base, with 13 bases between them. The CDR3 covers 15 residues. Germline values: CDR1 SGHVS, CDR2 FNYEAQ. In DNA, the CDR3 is TGTGCCAGCAGCTTCATAGAGGGGGTTTCCTACGAGCAGTACTTC. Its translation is CASSFIEGVSYEQYF.

This CDR3 is CASSLASVPGWDTQYF. The CDR3 DNA follows: TGCGCCAGCAGCTTGGCCTCAGTCCCGGGCTGGGATACGCAGTATTTT. The rearrangement joins TRBV5-1 to TRBJ2-3; D is unclear. Per germline, CDR1 SGHRS and CDR2 YFSETQ. The CDR3 contains 16 residues. V was pared by 0 bases and J by 6 bases, with 17 bases between.